This T cell receptor (beta chain) was captured by sequencing in a study of siplizumab effects on memory and regulatory T cells. Findings and caveats of the study: In siplizumab conditions, mappable alloreactive CD4+ clones averaged about 69% Treg-derived, against around 30% in controls. Naive T cell populations appeared to exhibit greater diversity than memory cells and appeared to be major alloresponse contributors.

Repertoires were generated with immunoSEQ multiplex PCR, while TCRdb's copy carries only in-frame clones and drops some. The sample includes 95,000 to 130,000 clones, approximately 94% of them seen just once. CDR3 length equals 14 residues. Germline V gene lookup returns CDR1 SGHKS and CDR2 YYEKEE (reference sequence). Trimming left V 2 bases short and J 2 bases short, with 10 bases between. As concerns this clone: Its antigen is still unknown.

Sequencing was done on a sample of non-Treg CD4+ T cells sorted from blood. The sequence derives from a human donor in good health. The chain combines TRBV5-5 with TRBJ2-5; a weak D match, TRBD2 (5 bases). The CDR3 loop is CASSFGDPQETQYF. The CDR3 coding sequence is TGTGCCAGCAGCTTCGGGGATCCTCAAGAGACCCAGTACTTC.